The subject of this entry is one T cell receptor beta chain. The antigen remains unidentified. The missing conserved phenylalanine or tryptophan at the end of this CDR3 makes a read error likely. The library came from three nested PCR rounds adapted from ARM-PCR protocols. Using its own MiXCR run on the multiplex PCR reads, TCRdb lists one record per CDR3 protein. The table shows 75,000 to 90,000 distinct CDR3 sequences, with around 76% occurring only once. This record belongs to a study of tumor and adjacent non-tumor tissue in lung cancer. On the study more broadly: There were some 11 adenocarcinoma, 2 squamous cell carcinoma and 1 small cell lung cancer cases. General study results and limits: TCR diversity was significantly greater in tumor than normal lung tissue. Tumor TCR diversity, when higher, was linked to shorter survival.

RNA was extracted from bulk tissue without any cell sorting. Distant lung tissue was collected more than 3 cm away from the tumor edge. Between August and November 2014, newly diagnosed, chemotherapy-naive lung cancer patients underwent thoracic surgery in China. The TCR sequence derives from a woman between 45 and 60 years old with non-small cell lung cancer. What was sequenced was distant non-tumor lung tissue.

The CDR3 DNA reads as TGTGCCACCAGTTCGCAAATACTTGGTAGGGGGGAGCTGTTTCTT. It translates to CATSSQILGRGELFL. This chain joins TRBV12-3 or TRBV12-4 and TRBJ2-2; no clear D gene. CDR3 length: 15 residues.